This is a list of T cell receptor beta chains from one sample in a study of metastatic and nonmetastatic thyroid tumors. Through MiXCR, TCRdb re-clonotyped the PCR reads. The sample holds fewer than 30,000 clones, around 16% seen once. Sequencing was carried out using blood. The receptors were sampled from a female donor with papillary thyroid cancer or a benign thyroid nodule (not recorded which). Some clones in this sample may be carry-over from other donors' samples. Both conserved end residues are part of each CDR3. The order of the fields is D gene, clone size, V gene, J gene, CDR3 DNA, CDR3 protein. A D gene is named only where the DNA matches it firmly. The size of a clone is reported for some rows only, either as once, few or many, or as a class for expanded clones.

D: TRBD1
size: .
V: TRBV10-3
J: TRBJ2-7
DNA: TGTGCCATCAGTAGCCCCCGGGACAGGGGGTTCTACGAGCAGTACTTC
CDR3: CAISSPRDRGFYEQYF

D: .
size: .
V: TRBV20-1
J: TRBJ1-2
DNA: TGCAGTGCTAGGCCGGGACAAAACTATGGCTACACCTTC
CDR3: CSARPGQNYGYTF

D: .
size: few
V: TRBV20-1
J: TRBJ2-5
DNA: TGCAGTGCTGAACGAGCGCCTACCCAGTACTTC
CDR3: CSAERAPTQYF

D: TRBD2
size: many
V: TRBV4-1
J: TRBJ2-1
DNA: TGCGCCAGCAGCCAAGGCGGGGGTGGCTCCTACAATGAGCAGTTCTTC
CDR3: CASSQGGGGSYNEQFF

D: TRBD1
size: medium-sized
V: TRBV6-1
J: TRBJ2-7
DNA: TGTGCCAGCAGCCGATTAGACAGGGTCACTTACGAGCAGTACTTC
CDR3: CASSRLDRVTYEQYF

D: .
size: many
V: TRBV7-9
J: TRBJ2-3
DNA: TGTGCCAGCAGCCCGGGGCCCGGGACAGATACGCAGTATTTT
CDR3: CASSPGPGTDTQYF

D: .
size: .
V: TRBV27
J: TRBJ2-7
DNA: TGTGCCAGCAGCGTCGGACGGGGGTTCTACGAGCAGTACTTC
CDR3: CASSVGRGFYEQYF

D: .
size: many
V: TRBV2
J: TRBJ1-4
DNA: TGTGCCAGCAGTCGATTTAATGAAAAACTGTTTTTT
CDR3: CASSRFNEKLFF

D: TRBD2
size: medium-sized
V: TRBV27
J: TRBJ2-1
DNA: TGTGCCAGCAGATCCGGGACTATTAATGGGAATGAGCAGTTCTTC
CDR3: CASRSGTINGNEQFF

D: TRBD1
size: .
V: TRBV7-9
J: TRBJ2-7
DNA: TGTGCCAGCAGGCAGCCGGGACAGGGTTTTGGGGAGCAGTACTTC
CDR3: CASRQPGQGFGEQYF

D: TRBD1
size: many
V: TRBV9
J: TRBJ2-4
DNA: TGTGCCAGCAGTCACCGGGACAGGGTTAACATTCAGTACTTC
CDR3: CASSHRDRVNIQYF

D: .
size: many
V: TRBV7-2
J: TRBJ1-4
DNA: TGTGCCAGCAGCGTTACAGCAACTAATGAAAAACTGTTTTTT
CDR3: CASSVTATNEKLFF

D: .
size: .
V: TRBV19
J: TRBJ1-1
DNA: TGTACCAGTAGTATGGGGTGGCATAACACTGAAGCTTTCTTT
CDR3: CTSSMGWHNTEAFF

D: TRBD2
size: many
V: TRBV20-1
J: TRBJ2-1
DNA: TGCAGTGCTTACCCAAGCGGGAGGTACAATGAGCAGTTCTTC
CDR3: CSAYPSGRYNEQFF

D: .
size: many
V: TRBV4-1
J: TRBJ2-3
DNA: TGCGCCAGCAGCCAAGATTCGGCAGTGGGAGATACGCAGTATTTT
CDR3: CASSQDSAVGDTQYF

D: .
size: many
V: TRBV19
J: TRBJ2-1
DNA: TGTGCCAGTAGTATTCAGGGTGATGAGCAGTTCTTC
CDR3: CASSIQGDEQFF

D: TRBD2
size: many
V: TRBV11-1
J: TRBJ2-3
DNA: TGTGCCAGCAGCACCTCAGCGGGGGGGCCAAATACGCAGTATTTT
CDR3: CASSTSAGGPNTQYF

D: .
size: many
V: TRBV7-9
J: TRBJ1-1
DNA: TGTGCCAGCAGCTTTCCGGGGAACACTGAAGCTTTCTTT
CDR3: CASSFPGNTEAFF

D: TRBD2
size: many
V: TRBV5-6
J: TRBJ2-1
DNA: TGTGCCAGCAGCTTGGCCGCAGCGGGAGGCTCCTACAATGAGCAGTTCTTC
CDR3: CASSLAAAGGSYNEQFF

D: .
size: .
V: TRBV29-1
J: TRBJ1-2
DNA: TGCAGCTCTCGGGGCGGACCCAAGTGTGGCTACACCTTC
CDR3: CSSRGGPKCGYTF

D: .
size: .
V: TRBV7-6
J: TRBJ2-1
DNA: TGTGCCAGCAGGCGGAATAGAGGGGCCAATGAGCAGTTCTTC
CDR3: CASRRNRGANEQFF

D: .
size: once
V: TRBV20-1
J: TRBJ2-7
DNA: TGCAGTGCTACCTCGGGACCCACCTACGAGCAGTACTTC
CDR3: CSATSGPTYEQYF

D: .
size: many
V: TRBV4-1
J: TRBJ1-2
DNA: TGCGCCAGCAGCTCCGGGACGGACAACTATGGCTACACCTTC
CDR3: CASSSGTDNYGYTF

D: TRBD1
size: medium-sized
V: TRBV12-3/TRBV12-4
J: TRBJ2-7
DNA: TGTGCCAGCAGTTTAGGGGGACAGGGAGCCTACGAGCAGTACTTC
CDR3: CASSLGGQGAYEQYF

D: TRBD1
size: .
V: TRBV6-1
J: TRBJ1-2
DNA: TGTGCCAGCAGTTCGGCGGGACAGGGTGACTATGGCTACACCTTC
CDR3: CASSSAGQGDYGYTF

D: TRBD2
size: medium-sized
V: TRBV6-1
J: TRBJ2-7
DNA: TGTGCCAGCAGTGAAGGAGCTAGCGGCCCCCTGAACGAGCAGTACTTC
CDR3: CASSEGASGPLNEQYF

D: .
size: many
V: TRBV20-1
J: TRBJ2-3
DNA: TGCAGTGCTGGTGGTGGGAATACGCAGTATTTT
CDR3: CSAGGGNTQYF